This TCR beta chain was identified in a study of early T cells in non-severe SARS-CoV-2 infection. Regarding the study as a whole: Comparison of clonotypes with VDJdb favored anti-spike CD8 responses while missing private and CD4 specificities.

Within the sample, this clonotype is medium-sized (0.01 to 0.1%). Antigen: not known. Individual cDNA molecules were tagged with unique molecular identifiers, the study reported. TCRdb ran MiXCR on the 5' RACE reads and lists one entry per CDR3 protein. In the table there are roughly 28,000 distinct CDR3 sequences, about 4.6% of which are singletons. V lost 5 bases and J lost 3, with 26 bases in between. The CDR3 totals 19 residues. Germline V gives CDR1 MNHEY, CDR2 SVGAGI. The specimen sequenced was whole blood. The chain carries TRBV6-5 and TRBJ2-1; D might be TRBD1 or TRBD2, each matching 6 bases. This TCR was recovered from an adult who was a healthcare worker with PCR-confirmed SARS-CoV-2 infection or an uninfected control (not recorded which). The CDR3 loop is CASSTKGPRGTPNYNEQFF. Here the CDR3 DNA reads TGTGCCAGCAGTACCAAGGGCCCAAGGGGGACTCCAAACTACAATGAGCAGTTCTTC.